The 27 T cell receptor beta chains below were found in one sample sequenced in a study of blood T cell repertoires in COVID-19. TCRdb keeps only in-frame clones here, not all; method: immunoSEQ multiplex PCR. Of about 90,000 clones listed, 75% to 90% were seen once; the top ten hold 15%. Specimen: peripheral blood. The receptors were gathered from a male donor with acute or convalescent COVID-19.

The rearrangement uses TRBV9 and TRBJ2-3; 7 nucleotides agree with TRBD2. The V gene's germline CDR1 is SGDLS and CDR2 YYNGEE. The ends lost 0 bases at V and 0 bases at J; junction bases unmatched: 19. This CDR3 contains 21 residues. The DNA of the CDR3 is TGTGCCAGCAGCGTAGGAGGGAGGGGATTGGCCCACCAGGCTAGCACAGATACGCAGTATTTT. Residues: CASSVGGRGLAHQASTDTQYF.

The chain combines TRBV9 with TRBJ2-7; TRBD1 aligns across 7 bases. Trimming at V came to 0 bases and at J to 2 bases, leaving 5 bases not matched to a gene. Germline V gives CDR1 SGDLS, CDR2 YYNGEE. The CDR3 sequence is 15 residues long. CDR3 loop: CASSVGGQGAYEQYF. Written as DNA, the CDR3 is TGTGCCAGCAGCGTAGGGGGCCAGGGGGCCTACGAGCAGTACTTC.

Written as DNA, the CDR3 is TGTGCCAGCAGCCTCTTAGGGACAGGGGCTAGCTACACCTTC. Translated, it gives CASSLLGTGASYTF. The chain is built from TRBV7-2 and TRBJ1-2; 10 nucleotides agree with TRBD1. In germline, CDR1 is SGHTA, CDR2 FQGNSA. The ends lost 5 bases at V and 9 bases at J; junction bases unmatched: 9. This CDR3 has 14 amino acids.

This clone appeared once. The rearrangement joins TRBV10-1 to TRBJ1-5; D is uncertain. The CDR3 length is 16 residues. The V and J ends lost 4 bases and 7 bases respectively, with 20 bases between them. Germline V gene sequence: CDR1 WNHNN, CDR2 SYGVQD (reference sequence). The CDR3: CASSGVGDTRWQPQHF. CDR3 DNA: TGCGCCAGCAGTGGAGTGGGAGATACAAGGTGGCAGCCCCAGCATTTT.

This chain links TRBV28 with TRBJ1-2, with D perhaps TRBD1 (6 bases). This CDR3 comprises 14 residues. The V end lost 6 bases, the J end lost 8 bases, and 19 bases lay between the germline ends. Per the germline V gene, CDR1 is MDHEN and CDR2 is SYDVKM. The DNA of the CDR3 is TGTGCCAGCAGGGGGGCACAGGGAGTCAGCGGCTACACCTTC. Protein product: CASRGAQGVSGYTF.

This clone has a single count. The rearrangement uses TRBV27 and TRBJ1-2, with 8 bases that match TRBD1. Germline trimming cut 5 bases from V and 2 bases from J; bases unmatched to any gene: 7. Per germline, CDR1 MNHEY and CDR2 SMNVEV (reference sequence). The CDR3 runs to 15 residues. The DNA for the CDR3 is TGTGCCAGCAGTGTACAGGGGGGCTGGAACTATGGCTACACCTTC. Its protein product is CASSVQGGWNYGYTF.

The chain couples TRBV6-5 to TRBJ1-6; perhaps TRBD1 as D (5 bases). This CDR3 has 15 amino acids. Trimming took off 2 bases at V and 7 bases at J, with 12 bases between the two ends. Germline V CDR1 and CDR2: MNHEY, SVGAGI. Here the CDR3 reads CASSYGTLGNSPLHF. The CDR3 region has the DNA TGTGCCAGCAGTTACGGGACTCTGGGGAATTCACCCCTCCACTTT.

J is TRBJ2-3 and V is TRBV3-1 (or the pseudogene TRBV3-2); 7 bases map to TRBD2. V dropped 0 bases and J dropped 13; count of bases not matched to a gene: 10. This CDR3 comprises 14 residues. The V gene's germline CDR1 is LGHDT and CDR2 YNNKEL (reference sequence). Here the CDR3 DNA reads TGTGCCAGCAGCCAAGATCGTCGGACTCGGGAGGAGTATTTT. It yields the protein CASSQDRRTREEYF.

The J gene is TRBJ1-5, the V gene TRBV2; the D is unclear. CDR1 and CDR2 (germline): SNHLY, FYNNEI. The CDR3 sequence is 15 residues long. V lost 1 base and J 2 bases, leaving 9 bases between the germline ends. CDR3 sequence (DNA): TGTGCCAGCAGTGAAGGGGCCTGGGGCAATCAGCCCCAGCATTTT. Translation: CASSEGAWGNQPQHF.

V gene TRBV5-1 combines with J gene TRBJ2-3; 9 bases line up with TRBD1. Germline V gene lookup returns CDR1 SGHRS and CDR2 YFSETQ. The V gene end was trimmed by 4 bases and the J gene end by 4 bases; junction bases not matched to a gene: 4. The length of the CDR3 is 14 residues. In DNA form, the CDR3 reads TGCGCCAGCAGCAACGGACAGGGGTCAGATACGCAGTATTTT. Translated, it gives CASSNGQGSDTQYF.

The chain recombines TRBV7-7 with TRBJ2-5; D may be TRBD2 (6 bases). Trimming removed 5 bases from V and 7 bases from J, with 14 bases in between. Looked up from germline, CDR1 is SSHAT and CDR2 is FNYEAQ (reference sequence). This CDR3 comprises 13 residues. CDR3 protein: CASSDRLGVTQYF. CDR3 nucleotides: TGTGCCAGCAGCGACCGACTAGGGGTGACCCAGTACTTC. The whole variable domain, remainder taken from reference TRBV7-7 and TRBJ2-5, is GAGVSQSPRYKVTKRGQDVTLRCDPISSHATLYWYQQALGQGPEFLTYFNYEAQPDKSGLPSDRFSAERPEGSISTLTIQRTEQRDSAMYRCASSDRLGVTQYFGPGTRLLVL.

The chain links TRBV12-3 or TRBV12-4 to TRBJ1-1; TRBD1 might be the D (5 bases). This CDR3 has 13 amino acids. Between the trimmed V and J ends, which lost 0 bases and 14 bases, there was a span of 16 bases. The CDR3 spells CASSLALGGGRFF. The CDR3 nucleotides read TGTGCCAGCAGTTTAGCTTTGGGGGGAGGGAGGTTCTTT.

To note about this clone: In the same sample, other DNA sequences code for this CDR3. The chain combines TRBV11-3 with TRBJ1-1, with 10 positions matching TRBD1. The trim removed 5 bases at V and 6 bases at J, leaving 3 bases unmatched. Germline V gives CDR1 SGHNT, CDR2 YENEEA. This CDR3 is built from 13 residues. CDR3 coding DNA: TGTGCCAGCAGCCCAGGACAGGGGGCTGAAGCTTTCTTT. This codes for CASSPGQGAEAFF. The full variable domain, in which reference TRBV11-3 and TRBJ1-1 provide the parts outside the CDR3, is EAGVVQSPRYKIIEKKQPVAFWCNPISGHNTLYWYLQNLGQGPELLIRYENEEAVDDSQLPKDRFSAERLKGVDSTLKIQPAELGDSAVYLCASSPGQGAEAFFGQGTRLTVV.

The chain is built from TRBV19 and TRBJ1-2; 9 positions match TRBD1. Trimming removed 6 bases from V and 4 bases from J; junction bases left unmatched: 9. Germline V gene sequence: CDR1 LNHDA, CDR2 SQIVND (reference sequence). This CDR3 is built from 15 residues. The CDR3 loop is CASREFGQGSYGYTF. In DNA form, the CDR3 reads TGTGCCAGTAGGGAATTCGGACAGGGGAGCTATGGCTACACCTTC.

The CDR3 DNA is TGTGCCAGTGCAACGGACAGGGGGCAAGACACTGAAGCTTTCTTT. Residues: CASATDRGQDTEAFF. This chain uses TRBV3-1 (or the pseudogene TRBV3-2) with TRBJ1-1, with 11 bases matching TRBD1. J was trimmed by 3 bases and V by 9 bases; bases with no gene match: 9. The CDR3 sequence is 15 residues long. Germline CDR1 LGHDT, CDR2 YNNKEL (reference sequence).

In its sample, this clone was seen a few times. This chain connects TRBV10-2 to TRBJ1-1, with D possibly matching TRBD1 (5 bases). The CDR3 extends over 13 amino acids. Germline lookup yields CDR1 WSHSY and CDR2 SAAADI. Trimming pared 8 bases from V and 1 base from J, leaving 11 bases between. This chain's CDR3 is CASWVGQNTEAFF. The CDR3 nucleotides read TGCGCCAGCTGGGTGGGGCAGAACACTGAAGCTTTCTTT.

V and J are TRBV10-3 and TRBJ2-7, with 8 nucleotides matching TRBD1. The V gene end was trimmed by 3 bases and the J gene end by 5 bases; junction bases not matched to a gene: 3. CDR1 ENHRY and CDR2 SYGVKD come from the germline V gene. This CDR3 is built from 13 residues. The CDR3 nucleotides read TGTGCCATCAGTGATCTGGACAGGGACGAGCAGTACTTC. Its protein product is CAISDLDRDEQYF.

This chain uses TRBV29-1 with TRBJ2-5; D is possibly TRBD1 (6 bases). This CDR3 has 14 residues. Deletions cut 7 bases from V and 5 bases from J, with 20 bases between. CDR1 is SQVTM, CDR2 ANQGSEA, per germline. CDR3 amino acids: CSARDWFRGETQYF. As DNA, the CDR3 is TGCAGCGCTCGGGATTGGTTTAGGGGGGAGACCCAGTACTTC.

Here the CDR3 DNA reads TGTGCCAGCAGTAGTAGCGGGGGGACCTACAATGAGCAGTTCTTC. It is translated as CASSSSGGTYNEQFF. V is TRBV2 and J is TRBJ2-1; 10 bases map to TRBD2. After removal of 5 bases from V and 2 bases from J, the junction contained 3 bases not matched to a gene. CDR1 is SNHLY, CDR2 FYNNEI, per germline. There are 15 residues in the CDR3.

The chain has TRBV18 and TRBJ1-1; D gene uncertain. Trimming removed 5 bases at V and 1 base at J, with 8 bases between. The V gene's germline CDR1 is KGHSH and CDR2 LQKENI. The CDR3 has 13 amino acids. The CDR3 sequence: CASSSLENTEAFF. In DNA form, the CDR3 reads TGTGCCAGCTCATCTCTAGAGAACACTGAAGCTTTCTTT.

This clone was detected a few times. The chain is built from TRBV19 and TRBJ1-1; TRBD1 is a possible D gene (6 bases). The CDR3 has 15 amino acids. Per germline, CDR1 LNHDA and CDR2 SQIVND (reference sequence). Trimming left V 6 bases short and J 1 base short, with 15 bases between. Here the CDR3 reads CASRAPRTENTEAFF. The CDR3 DNA sequence: TGTGCCAGTAGGGCCCCTAGGACAGAGAACACTGAAGCTTTCTTT.

This sequence joins TRBV24-1 and TRBJ1-1, with 7 bases aligning to TRBD1. Germline V gene data show CDR1 as KGHDR and CDR2 as SFDVKD. The J segment lost 0 bases and the V segment lost 7 bases, leaving 4 bases of the junction unmatched. The CDR3 covers 14 residues. The CDR3 DNA reads TGTGCCACCAGCCAGACAGGGATGAACACTGAAGCTTTCTTT. The encoded protein is CATSQTGMNTEAFF.

The genes are TRBV6-4 and TRBJ2-3; 7 bases map to TRBD1. This CDR3 is built from 13 residues. The V segment lost 10 bases and the J segment 1 base; nucleotides outside the gene matches: 5. Germline assignment: CDR1 MRHNA and CDR2 SNTAGT. The CDR3 DNA reads TGTGCCACGAGGGGGCAAGGCACAGATACGCAGTATTTT. Its translation is CATRGQGTDTQYF.

The V and J genes are TRBV20-1 and TRBJ2-3; possible D gene TRBD1, 6 bases. Trimming left V 3 bases short and J 4 bases short, with 11 bases between. The CDR3 sequence is 13 residues long. Germline V gene data show CDR1 as DFQATT and CDR2 as SNEGSKA (reference sequence). DNA of the CDR3: TGCAGTGCTAGTGGGGCAGGGGCAGATACGCAGTATTTT. This encodes CSASGAGADTQYF.

The chain recombines TRBV4-1 with TRBJ2-7; 8 nucleotides align to TRBD2. Germline V gene sequence: CDR1 MGHRA, CDR2 YSYEKL. Unmatched junction bases numbered 4, after V lost 3 bases and J lost 0 bases. The CDR3 has 15 residues. The CDR3 protein is CASSHRGGSSYEQYF. DNA for the CDR3: TGCGCCAGCAGCCACCGGGGGGGGAGCTCCTACGAGCAGTACTTC.

The DNA for the CDR3 is TGCGCCAGCAGTGAGATGGTGAGACTAAATGAAAAACTGTTTTTT. Translated, it gives CASSEMVRLNEKLFF. The chain couples TRBV10-2 to TRBJ1-4; D gene uncertain. Looked up from germline, CDR1 is WSHSY and CDR2 is SAAADI. There are 15 residues in the CDR3. V dropped 2 bases and J dropped 5 bases, with 12 bases sitting between them.

V gene TRBV9 combines with J gene TRBJ2-5, with D possibly matching TRBD1 (6 bases). The CDR3 consists of 15 residues. V lost 3 bases and J 7 bases, leaving 19 bases between the germline ends. Looked up from germline, CDR1 is SGDLS and CDR2 is YYNGEE. The CDR3, as DNA: TGTGCCAGCAGCGGAGGACAGTCCAGAGGCGGGACCCAGTACTTC. This gives the protein CASSGGQSRGGTQYF.